Described below is a single T cell receptor (beta chain) sequence and its context. Produced via immunoSEQ multiplex PCR; TCRdb's table is partial and in-frame only. The sample records 90,000 to 140,000 clones, roughly 85% being singletons. This record belongs to a study of control samples from healthy donors and cancer patients. The sequence came from a woman aged 45-65 years in good health. The source material was blood.

The CDR3 protein is CASSLGFNYGYTF. In DNA form, the CDR3 reads TGTGCCAGCAGTTTGGGGTTCAACTATGGCTACACCTTC. This sequence joins TRBV27 and TRBJ1-2, with D uncertain. V shed 3 bases and J shed 2 bases, with 7 bases lying between them. From germline, CDR1 is MNHEY and CDR2 SMNVEV (reference sequence). The CDR3 consists of 13 residues.